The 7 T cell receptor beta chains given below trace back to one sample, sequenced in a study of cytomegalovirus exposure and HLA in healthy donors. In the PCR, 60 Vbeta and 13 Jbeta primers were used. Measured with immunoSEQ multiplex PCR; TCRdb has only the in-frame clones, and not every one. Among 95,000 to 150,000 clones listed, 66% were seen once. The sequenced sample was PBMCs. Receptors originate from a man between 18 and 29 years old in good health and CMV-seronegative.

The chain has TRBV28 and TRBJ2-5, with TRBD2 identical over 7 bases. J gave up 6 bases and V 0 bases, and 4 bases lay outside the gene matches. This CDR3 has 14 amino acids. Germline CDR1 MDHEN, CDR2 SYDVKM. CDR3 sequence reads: CASSLWRGKKTQYF. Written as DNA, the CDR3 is TGTGCCAGCAGTTTATGGCGGGGGAAGAAGACCCAGTACTTC.

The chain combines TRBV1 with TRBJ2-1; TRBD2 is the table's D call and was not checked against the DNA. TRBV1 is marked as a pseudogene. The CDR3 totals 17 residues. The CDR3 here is CTSSQPPPRQGRDEQFF. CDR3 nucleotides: TGCACCAGCAGCCAACCACCCCCCCGGCAGGGGAGGGATGAGCAGTTCTTC.

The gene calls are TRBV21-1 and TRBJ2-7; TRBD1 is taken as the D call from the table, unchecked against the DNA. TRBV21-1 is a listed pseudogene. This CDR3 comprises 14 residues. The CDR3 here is CASSKADRGREQYF. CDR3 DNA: TGTGCCAGCAGCAAAGCGGACAGGGGGCGCGAGCAGTACTTC.

The CDR3 coding sequence is TGTGCCAGCGGGAGCGGGGTAAAGGCCGGGGAGCTGTTTTTT. It translates to CASGSGVKAGELFF. The chain combines TRBV6-5 with TRBJ2-2; TRBD2 matches 7 bases. The CDR3 runs to 14 residues. Germline trimming cut 8 bases from V and 6 bases from J; bases unmatched to any gene: 9. CDR1 and CDR2 from the germline V gene are MNHEY and SVGAGI.

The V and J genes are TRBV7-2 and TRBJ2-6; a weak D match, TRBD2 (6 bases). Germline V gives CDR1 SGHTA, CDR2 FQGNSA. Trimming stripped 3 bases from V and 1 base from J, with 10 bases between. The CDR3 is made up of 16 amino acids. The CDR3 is CASSFPAGSGANVLTF. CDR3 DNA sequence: TGTGCCAGCAGCTTTCCTGCGGGGTCTGGGGCCAACGTCCTGACTTTC.

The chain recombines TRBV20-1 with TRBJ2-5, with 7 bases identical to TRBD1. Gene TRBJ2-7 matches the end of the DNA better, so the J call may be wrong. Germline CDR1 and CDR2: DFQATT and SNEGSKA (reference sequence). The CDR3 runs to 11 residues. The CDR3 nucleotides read TGCAGTGCGTCGGACAGGCACGAGCAGTACTTC. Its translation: CSASDRHEQYF.

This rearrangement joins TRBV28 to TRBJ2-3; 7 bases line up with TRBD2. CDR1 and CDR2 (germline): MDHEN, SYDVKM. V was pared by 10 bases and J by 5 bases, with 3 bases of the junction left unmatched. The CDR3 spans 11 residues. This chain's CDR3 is CATGRGDTQYF. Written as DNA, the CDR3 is TGTGCCACAGGGAGGGGAGATACGCAGTATTTT.